This T cell receptor (beta chain) was retrieved from a study of control samples from healthy donors and cancer patients. The assay was immunoSEQ multiplex PCR, and TCRdb's table has in-frame clones only and misses some. The sample records more than 95,000 clones, over 75% being singletons. Germline V CDR1 and CDR2: SGHNT, YENEEA. Trimming took 1 base from V and 4 from J, leaving 10 bases between them. This CDR3 contains 15 residues. The sample taken for sequencing was blood. The clonotype comes from a man between 35 and 55 years old in good health. This chain connects TRBV11-3 to TRBJ1-4, with TRBD1 as a possible D gene (5 bases). CDR3 loop: CASSLVQGHNEKLFF. CDR3 coding DNA: TGTGCCAGCAGCTTAGTCCAGGGCCATAATGAAAAACTGTTTTTT.